This TCR beta chain was identified during a study of cytomegalovirus exposure and HLA in healthy donors. It was with 60 Vbeta and 13 Jbeta primers that the PCR ran. The repertoire was sequenced with immunoSEQ multiplex PCR; TCRdb's copy has only in-frame clones and lacks some. Seen here are 100,000 or so clones, approximately 64% observed once, and the top ten hold approximately 4.3%. The CDR3 spans 13 residues. Germline CDR1 and CDR2: LNHDA and SQIVND (reference sequence). V was shortened by 7 bases and J by 3 bases, with 10 bases between the two germline ends. The chain links TRBV19 to TRBJ2-1, with D maybe TRBD1 (5 bases). This receptor was identified in a human donor in good health. The sequencing sample was made of PBMCs. CDR3 in amino acids: CASNPDNYNEQFF. The DNA of the CDR3 is TGTGCCAGTAATCCGGACAACTACAATGAGCAGTTCTTC.